Each of the 10 T cell receptor beta chains below was sequenced from the same sample in a study of blood T cell repertoires in COVID-19. Clones were sequenced by immunoSEQ multiplex PCR, and TCRdb holds only the in-frame ones, with some missing. The table lists about 86,000 clones, roughly three quarters of them singletons. Sequencing was performed on peripheral blood. The receptors were gathered from an older man with acute or convalescent COVID-19.

The chain combines TRBV5-1 with TRBJ1-1; D gene unclear. V lost 0 bases and J lost 4, with 10 bases in between. The CDR3 sequence is 14 residues long. From germline, CDR1 is SGHRS and CDR2 YFSETQ. The CDR3: CASSLERGATEAFF. The CDR3 coding sequence is TGCGCCAGCAGCTTGGAGCGGGGAGCCACTGAAGCTTTCTTT.

This clone was observed a single time. The V call is TRBV28, the J call TRBJ2-6; a possible D gene is TRBD1 (5 bases). Per germline, CDR1 MDHEN and CDR2 SYDVKM. The CDR3 covers 16 residues. V lost 4 bases and J 1 base, leaving 11 bases between the germline ends. For the CDR3, the DNA is TGTGCCAGCAGTTGGGGCAGTGGGTCTGGGGCCAACGTCCTGACTTTC. It encodes CASSWGSGSGANVLTF.

V and J are TRBV6-6 and TRBJ1-5, with D tentatively TRBD1 (5 bases). Germline V gives CDR1 MNHNY, CDR2 SVGAGI (reference sequence). Trimming removed 4 bases from V and 0 bases from J, with 13 bases in between. The CDR3 has 16 amino acids. The CDR3 sequence: CASSSDSKYSNQPQHF. In nucleotides, the CDR3 is TGTGCCAGCAGTTCCGACAGCAAATATAGCAATCAGCCCCAGCATTTT.

CDR3 sequence (DNA): TGTGCCAGCAACCCGGAGGGGCGTACCGGGGAGCTGTTTTTT. Its protein product is CASNPEGRTGELFF. V is TRBV5-4 and J is TRBJ2-2; TRBD2 might be the D (6 bases). V lost 6 bases and J 5 bases, leaving 14 bases between the germline ends. The CDR3 is made up of 14 amino acids. Germline V gene data show CDR1 as SGHNT and CDR2 as YYREEE (reference sequence).

J is TRBJ1-4 and V is TRBV6-5, with 10 bases lining up with TRBD1. This CDR3 is 15 amino acids long. The V gene's germline CDR1 is MNHEY and CDR2 SVGAGI. V lost 2 bases to trimming and J lost 8 bases; unmatched junction nucleotides: 5. CDR3 sequence reads: CASSYPDRGREKLFF. The CDR3 region has the DNA TGTGCCAGCAGTTACCCGGACAGGGGGAGGGAAAAACTGTTTTTT.

The genes are TRBV6-5 and TRBJ1-2; unclear D gene. This CDR3 has 13 amino acids. CDR1 and CDR2 from the germline V gene are MNHEY and SVGAGI. V dropped 0 bases and J dropped 7 bases, with 9 bases sitting between them. CDR3 residues: CASSYSRGFGYTF. The CDR3 region has the DNA TGTGCCAGCAGTTACTCGCGAGGGTTTGGCTACACCTTC.

The V call is TRBV14, the J call TRBJ2-1; 9 positions agree with TRBD2. CDR1 is SGHDN and CDR2 is FVKESK in the germline V gene. CDR3 length: 19 residues. The V segment lost 4 bases and the J segment 0 bases; nucleotides outside the gene matches: 13. The CDR3 DNA reads as TGTGCCAGCAGCCGAACGCTAACTAGCGGGTTGAGCTCCTACAATGAGCAGTTCTTC. Its translation: CASSRTLTSGLSSYNEQFF.

CDR3 amino acids: CASRLGWPEKLFF. The CDR3 nucleotides read TGTGCAAGTCGCCTCGGGTGGCCTGAAAAACTGTTTTTT. This chain uses TRBV12-2 with TRBJ1-4. TRBV12-2 is a listed pseudogene. This CDR3 spans 13 amino acids.

The CDR3 loop is CASSEGGREKLFF. DNA for the CDR3: TGTGCCAGCAGTGAAGGTGGGCGTGAAAAACTGTTTTTT. The V and J genes are TRBV6-1 and TRBJ1-4; the D is unclear. The V end lost 1 base, the J end lost 7 bases, and 7 bases lay between the germline ends. Per the germline V gene, CDR1 is MNHNS and CDR2 is SASEGT. The CDR3 has 13 residues.

The CDR3 protein is CASSIRTGITGELFF. The CDR3 DNA is TGTGCCAGCAGCATCCGGACAGGGATCACCGGGGAGCTGTTTTTT. This chain uses TRBV7-8 with TRBJ2-2, with TRBD1 matching over 8 bases. Germline-derived CDR1 and CDR2 are SGHVS and FQNEAQ. V was pared by 5 bases and J by 4 bases, with 6 bases of the junction left unmatched. The length of the CDR3 is 15 residues.